A single sample gave rise to the 10 T cell receptor beta chains below, sequenced in a study of chemoradiotherapy in HPV16-positive cancers. Sequencing was performed with immunoSEQ multiplex PCR; in TCRdb, only in-frame clones are kept and a portion is missing. The table shows a few thousand clones, with around 77% occurring only once. This material was acquired from a patient who underwent chemoradiotherapy. These receptors were collected from a human donor with HPV-associated anogenital cancer.

J is TRBJ1-6 and V is TRBV28, with D perhaps matching TRBD1 (6 bases). The V and J ends lost 7 bases and 3 bases respectively, with 13 bases between them. From germline, CDR1 is MDHEN and CDR2 SYDVKM. This CDR3 is built from 15 residues. Here the CDR3 reads CASKKDSLYNSPLHF. In DNA, the CDR3 is TGTGCCAGCAAAAAGGACAGCCTCTATAATTCACCCCTCCACTTT.

The chain carries TRBV23-1 and TRBJ2-1; maybe TRBD2 (5 bases). TRBV23-1 is designated an ORF whose function remains uncertain. This CDR3 region has 14 residues. Between the trimmed V and J ends, which lost 9 bases and 2 bases, there was a span of 14 bases. CDR3 DNA sequence: TGCGCCAGGTCGGATAGCGAAGCCTACAATGAGCAGTTCTTC. Its protein product is CARSDSEAYNEQFF.

This clone was counted once. The chain couples TRBV10-1 to TRBJ1-4; 7 bases agree with TRBD1. J was trimmed by 2 bases and V by 3 bases; bases with no gene match: 6. The CDR3 loop spans 16 amino acids. Germline V gene sequence: CDR1 WNHNN, CDR2 SYGVQD (reference sequence). The CDR3 DNA follows: TGCGCCAGCAGTGACCAGGGGGGAGCGACTAATGAAAAACTGTTTTTT. Amino acid sequence: CASSDQGGATNEKLFF.

The V call is TRBV28, the J call TRBJ1-2, with 9 bases lining up with TRBD1. V lost 2 bases and J lost 1; bases outside the gene matches: 11. The CDR3 consists of 18 residues. Germline V gives CDR1 MDHEN, CDR2 SYDVKM. The CDR3 spells CASSLARDRVNYNYGYTF. In DNA, the CDR3 is TGTGCCAGCAGTTTAGCAAGGGACAGGGTGAACTATAACTATGGCTACACCTTC.

This clone is a singleton in its sample. This chain uses TRBV15 with TRBJ2-5; D is uncertain. The germline V gene encodes CDR1 LNHNV and CDR2 YYDKDF (reference sequence). Trimming took off 1 base at V and 9 bases at J, with 18 bases between the two ends. The CDR3 runs to 15 residues. CDR3 DNA sequence: TGTGCCACCAGCAGAGTGGCTGGTGGACGAGTAGCCCAGTACTTC. As protein: CATSRVAGGRVAQYF.

This clone was observed a few times. The rearrangement uses TRBV28 and TRBJ1-3; 10 bases align to TRBD1. Germline loops: CDR1 MDHEN, CDR2 SYDVKM. CDR3 length: 15 amino acids. The J segment lost 0 bases and the V segment lost 6 bases, leaving 2 bases of the junction unmatched. DNA for the CDR3: TGTGCCAGCAGGGGACAGGGGACCTCTGGAAACACCATATATTTT. Its protein is CASRGQGTSGNTIYF.

V and J are TRBV27 and TRBJ2-2; a possible D gene is TRBD1 (6 bases). Trimming removed 6 bases from V and 1 base from J, with 15 bases in between. CDR1 is MNHEY and CDR2 is SMNVEV in the germline V gene (reference sequence). This CDR3 contains 16 residues. The DNA for the CDR3 is TGTGCCAGCAGAAGGGGGACCGCCCTGAACACCGGGGAGCTGTTTTTT. This encodes CASRRGTALNTGELFF.

The CDR3, as DNA: TGTGCCTGGAGTGTCGGGACCTATACGGATCAGCCCCAGCATTTT. Residues: CAWSVGTYTDQPQHF. The V gene is TRBV30, the J gene TRBJ1-5, with D tentatively TRBD1 (5 bases). V was shortened by 0 bases and J by 5 bases, with 14 bases between the two germline ends. CDR3 size: 15 residues. In germline, CDR1 is GTSNPN, CDR2 SVGIG (reference sequence).

The V gene is TRBV9, the J gene TRBJ1-3; D remains unclear. This CDR3 region has 17 residues. Germline CDR1 reads SGDLS; CDR2 reads YYNGEE. V was pared by 0 bases and J by 0 bases, with 13 bases between. CDR3 residues: CASSVGSVQDSGNTIYF. DNA for the CDR3: TGTGCCAGCAGCGTAGGGTCCGTGCAGGACTCTGGAAACACCATATATTTT.

Points on this clone: At one boundary the junction diverges from the germline segment, which might be a read error. This rearrangement joins TRBV29-1 to TRBJ2-1, with 12 bases that match TRBD2. CDR3 length equals 14 residues. CDR1 and CDR2 from the germline V gene are SQVTM and ANQGSEA. Here the CDR3 reads CSVRTSGNYYEQFF. In DNA form, the CDR3 reads TGCAGCGTACGGACTAGCGGGAACTACTATGAGCAGTTCTTC.